This T cell receptor (beta chain) derives from a study of T-cell memory formation after mild COVID-19. Trimming took 5 bases from V and 3 from J; bases not matched to a gene: 6. Looked up from germline, CDR1 is DFQATT and CDR2 is SNEGSKA (reference sequence). The CDR3 sequence is 15 residues long. Via MiXCR, TCRdb re-called the 5' RACE reads, giving one row per CDR3 protein. This sample has about half a million distinct CDR3 sequences, with 15% to 20% found just once. The chain carries TRBV20-1 and TRBJ2-1, with 11 bases matching TRBD2. Input material: PBMCs or a T cell subset sorted from them (not recorded which). The TCR was taken from an adult woman who had mild COVID-19 (a few samples of this study predate the infection). Cell type and time point are not known. The CDR3 region has the DNA TGCAGTGCTCCTAGACTAGCGGGAAGCTACAATGAGCAGTTCTTC. Amino acid sequence: CSAPRLAGSYNEQFF.